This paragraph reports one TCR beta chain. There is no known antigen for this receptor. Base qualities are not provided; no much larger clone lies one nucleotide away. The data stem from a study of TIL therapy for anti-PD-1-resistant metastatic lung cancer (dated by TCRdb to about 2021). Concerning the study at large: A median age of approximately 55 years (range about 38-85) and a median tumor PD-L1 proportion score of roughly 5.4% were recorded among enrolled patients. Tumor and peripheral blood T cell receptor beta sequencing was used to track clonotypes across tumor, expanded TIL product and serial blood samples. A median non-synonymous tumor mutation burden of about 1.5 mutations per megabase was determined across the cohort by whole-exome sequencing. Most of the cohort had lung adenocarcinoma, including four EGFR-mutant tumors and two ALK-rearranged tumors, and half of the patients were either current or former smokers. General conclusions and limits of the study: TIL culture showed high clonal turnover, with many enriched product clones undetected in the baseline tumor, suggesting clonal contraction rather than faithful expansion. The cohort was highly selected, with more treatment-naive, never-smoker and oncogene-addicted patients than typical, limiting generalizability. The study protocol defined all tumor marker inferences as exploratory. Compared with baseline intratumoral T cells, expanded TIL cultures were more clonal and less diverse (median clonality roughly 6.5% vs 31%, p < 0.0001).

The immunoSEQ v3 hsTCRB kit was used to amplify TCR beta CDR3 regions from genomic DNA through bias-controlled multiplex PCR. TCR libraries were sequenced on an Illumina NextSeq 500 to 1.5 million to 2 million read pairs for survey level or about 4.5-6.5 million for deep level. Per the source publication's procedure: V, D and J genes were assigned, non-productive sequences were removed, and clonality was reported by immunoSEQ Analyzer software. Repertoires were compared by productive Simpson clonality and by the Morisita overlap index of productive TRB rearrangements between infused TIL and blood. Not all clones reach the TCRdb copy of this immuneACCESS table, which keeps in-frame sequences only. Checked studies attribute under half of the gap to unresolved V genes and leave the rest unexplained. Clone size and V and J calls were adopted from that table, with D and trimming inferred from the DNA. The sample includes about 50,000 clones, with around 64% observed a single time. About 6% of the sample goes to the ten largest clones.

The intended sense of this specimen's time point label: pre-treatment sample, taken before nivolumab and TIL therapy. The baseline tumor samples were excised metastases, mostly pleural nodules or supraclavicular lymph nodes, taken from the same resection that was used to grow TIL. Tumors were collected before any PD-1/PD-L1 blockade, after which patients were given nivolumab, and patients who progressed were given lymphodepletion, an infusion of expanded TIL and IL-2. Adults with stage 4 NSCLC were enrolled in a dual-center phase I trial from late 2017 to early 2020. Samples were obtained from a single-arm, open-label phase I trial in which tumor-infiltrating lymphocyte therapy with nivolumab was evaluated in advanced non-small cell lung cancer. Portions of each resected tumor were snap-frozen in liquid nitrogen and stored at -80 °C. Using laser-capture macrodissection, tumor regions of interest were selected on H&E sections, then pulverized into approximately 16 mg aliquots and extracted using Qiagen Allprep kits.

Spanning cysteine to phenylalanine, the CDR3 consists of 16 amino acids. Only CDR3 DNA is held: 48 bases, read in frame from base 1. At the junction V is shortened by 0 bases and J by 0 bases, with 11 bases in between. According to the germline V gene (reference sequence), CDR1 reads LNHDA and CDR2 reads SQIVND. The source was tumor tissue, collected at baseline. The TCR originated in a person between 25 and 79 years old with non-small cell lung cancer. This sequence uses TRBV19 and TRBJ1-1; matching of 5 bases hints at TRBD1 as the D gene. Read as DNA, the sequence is TGTGCCAGTAGTATAGATGGGGGAGGGGTGAACACTGAAGCTTTCTTT. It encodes CASSIDGGGVNTEAFF.